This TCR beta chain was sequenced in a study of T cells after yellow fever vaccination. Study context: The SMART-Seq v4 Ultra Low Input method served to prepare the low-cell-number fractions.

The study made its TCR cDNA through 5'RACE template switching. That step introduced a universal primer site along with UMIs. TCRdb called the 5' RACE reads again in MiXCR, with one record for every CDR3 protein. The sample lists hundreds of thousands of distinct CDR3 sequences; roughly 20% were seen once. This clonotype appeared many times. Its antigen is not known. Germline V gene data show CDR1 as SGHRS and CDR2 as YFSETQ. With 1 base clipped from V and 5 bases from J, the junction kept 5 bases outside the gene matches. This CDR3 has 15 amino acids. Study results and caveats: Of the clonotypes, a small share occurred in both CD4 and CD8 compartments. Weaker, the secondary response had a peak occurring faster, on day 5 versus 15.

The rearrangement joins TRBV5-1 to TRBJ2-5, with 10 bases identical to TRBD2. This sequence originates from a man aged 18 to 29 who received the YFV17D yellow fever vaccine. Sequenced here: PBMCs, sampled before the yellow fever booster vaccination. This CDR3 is CASSLQGTSVETQYF. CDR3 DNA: TGCGCCAGCAGCTTGCAGGGGACTAGCGTCGAGACCCAGTACTTC.